Described below is a single T cell receptor beta chain sequence and its context. Its target is not known. This sample was taken from a study of CD8 T cells in ankylosing spondylitis. Overall study results and limits: Ankylosing spondylitis blood seemed to carry a telltale TCR beta motif made of seven or eight highly homologous variants. In ankylosing spondylitis patients, matched synovial fluid reportedly showed significant enrichment of disease-linked clones.

TCRdb reanalysed the 5' RACE reads using MiXCR and keeps one entry per CDR3 protein. The table has over 600,000 distinct CDR3 sequences, around 20% seen once; the top ten hold approximately 18%. Germline CDR1 reads SGDLS; CDR2 reads YYNGEE. CDR3 size: 18 residues. Trimming took 0 bases from V and 1 from J, leaving 18 bases between them. The TCR sequence derives from a male donor with ankylosing spondylitis. The chain carries TRBV9 and TRBJ2-3, with D possibly called TRBD1 or TRBD2 (6 bases each). Sequencing was done on a sample of blood, either unsorted or a sorted T cell fraction (not recorded which). CDR3: CASSVDWVGGAGTDTQYF. DNA of the CDR3: TGTGCCAGCAGCGTAGACTGGGTCGGGGGCGCGGGCACAGATACGCAGTATTTT.